This T cell receptor (beta chain) comes out of a study of monozygotic twins with inflammatory bowel disease. TCRdb reworked the 5' RACE reads into one entry per CDR3 protein, no DNA. Seen in this sample are 150,000 to 200,000 distinct CDR3 sequences; the ten most common clones hold 6.5% to 9%. CDR1 and CDR2 (germline): MNHEY, SMNVEV (reference sequence). CDR3 length: 14 amino acids. The sequencing input was blood. The clonotype comes from a human donor with ulcerative colitis or Crohn's disease, or a healthy co-twin of an affected twin (not recorded which). The J gene is TRBJ1-4, the V gene TRBV27; TCRdb gives TRBD1 as the D gene, but with no DNA this cannot be confirmed. CDR3 region: CASSRAGAGEKQFF.